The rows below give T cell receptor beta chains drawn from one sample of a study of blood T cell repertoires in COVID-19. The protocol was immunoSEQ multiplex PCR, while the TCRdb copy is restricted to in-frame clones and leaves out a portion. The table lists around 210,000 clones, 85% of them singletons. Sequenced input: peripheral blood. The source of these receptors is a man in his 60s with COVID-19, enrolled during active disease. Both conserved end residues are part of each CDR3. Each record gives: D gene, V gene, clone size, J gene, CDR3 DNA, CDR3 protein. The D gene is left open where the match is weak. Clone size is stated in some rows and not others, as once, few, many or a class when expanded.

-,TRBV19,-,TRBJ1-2,TGTGCCAGTCGACTCGCCGCCTATGGCTACACCTTC,CASRLAAYGYTF
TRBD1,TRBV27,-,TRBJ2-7,TGTGCCAGCCAGGACAGGGTTGCCCCCTACGAGCAGTACTTC,CASQDRVAPYEQYF
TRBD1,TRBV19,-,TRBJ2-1,TGTGCCAGTAGCGACAGGGGGGGGTACAATGAGCAGTTCTTC,CASSDRGGYNEQFF
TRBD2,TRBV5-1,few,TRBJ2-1,TGCGCCAGCGCACTAGCGGGAGGAAGCTCCTACAATGAGCAGTTCTTC,CASALAGGSSYNEQFF
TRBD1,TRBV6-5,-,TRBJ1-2,TGTGCCAGCAGTTTAAGGACAGGGGACTATGGCTACACCTTC,CASSLRTGDYGYTF
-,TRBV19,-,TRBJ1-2,TGTGCCAGTAGTATGACCGAGGGTCATTGGTATGGCTACACCTTC,CASSMTEGHWYGYTF
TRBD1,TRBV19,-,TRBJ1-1,TGTGCCAGTAGATTAGACAGGGCGAACACTGAAGCTTTCTTT,CASRLDRANTEAFF
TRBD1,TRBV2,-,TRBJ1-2,TGTGCCAGCAGCGTGACAGGGAACTATGGCTACACCTTC,CASSVTGNYGYTF
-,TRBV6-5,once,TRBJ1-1,TGTGCCAGCAGCGGGGGGCGCGGGACTGAAGCTTTCTTT,CASSGGRGTEAFF
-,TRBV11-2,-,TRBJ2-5,TGTGCCAGCAGCTTAGGGGGGACCGGGAGAGTTGAGACCCAGTACTTC,CASSLGGTGRVETQYF
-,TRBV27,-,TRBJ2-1,TGTGCCAGCAGTTTCCACAGGAATGAGCAGTTCTTC,CASSFHRNEQFF
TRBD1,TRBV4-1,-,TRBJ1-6,TGCGCCAGCAGCCCCCCTGACAGGGACAATTCACCCCTCCACTTT,CASSPPDRDNSPLHF
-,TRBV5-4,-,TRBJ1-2,TGTGCCAGCAGCCTGAGTATCGGGACTAACTATGGCTACACCTTC,CASSLSIGTNYGYTF
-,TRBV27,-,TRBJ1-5,TGTGCCTCCAGCCGGGGGTACAATCAGCCCCAGCATTTT,CASSRGYNQPQHF
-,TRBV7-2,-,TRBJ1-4,TGTGCCAGCAGCTCCTCCCCCGGGTGGGGCGGAAAACTGTTTTTT,CASSSSPGWGGKLFF